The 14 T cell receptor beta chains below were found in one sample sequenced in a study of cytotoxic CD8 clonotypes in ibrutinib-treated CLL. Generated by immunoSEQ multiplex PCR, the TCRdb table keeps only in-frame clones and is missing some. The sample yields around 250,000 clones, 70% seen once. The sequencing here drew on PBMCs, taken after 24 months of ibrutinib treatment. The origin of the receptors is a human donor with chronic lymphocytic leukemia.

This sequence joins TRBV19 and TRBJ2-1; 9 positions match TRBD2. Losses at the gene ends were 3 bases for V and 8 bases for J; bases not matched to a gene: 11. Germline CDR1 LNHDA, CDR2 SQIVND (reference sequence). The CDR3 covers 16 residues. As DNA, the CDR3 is TGTGCCAGTAGTATCACTCTTAGCGGGAGATACGATGAGCAGTTCTTC. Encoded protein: CASSITLSGRYDEQFF.

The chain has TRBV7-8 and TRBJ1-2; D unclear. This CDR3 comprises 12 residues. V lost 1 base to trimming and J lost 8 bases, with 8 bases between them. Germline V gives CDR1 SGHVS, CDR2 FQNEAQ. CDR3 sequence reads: CASSLGWEGYTF. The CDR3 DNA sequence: TGTGCCAGCAGCTTAGGGTGGGAAGGCTACACCTTC.

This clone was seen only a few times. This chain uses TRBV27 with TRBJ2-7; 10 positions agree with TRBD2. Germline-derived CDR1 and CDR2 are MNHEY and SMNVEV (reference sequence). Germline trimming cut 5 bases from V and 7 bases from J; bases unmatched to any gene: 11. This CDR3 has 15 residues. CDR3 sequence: CASSRSSGRTGEQYF. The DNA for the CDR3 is TGTGCCAGCAGTAGGTCTAGCGGGAGAACTGGGGAGCAGTACTTC.

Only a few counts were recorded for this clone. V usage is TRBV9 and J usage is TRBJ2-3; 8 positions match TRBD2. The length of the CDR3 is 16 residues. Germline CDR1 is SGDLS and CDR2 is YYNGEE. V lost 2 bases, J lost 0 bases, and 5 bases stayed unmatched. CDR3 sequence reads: CASSVWPSGSTDTQYF. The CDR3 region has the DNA TGTGCCAGCAGCGTTTGGCCTAGCGGGAGCACAGATACGCAGTATTTT.

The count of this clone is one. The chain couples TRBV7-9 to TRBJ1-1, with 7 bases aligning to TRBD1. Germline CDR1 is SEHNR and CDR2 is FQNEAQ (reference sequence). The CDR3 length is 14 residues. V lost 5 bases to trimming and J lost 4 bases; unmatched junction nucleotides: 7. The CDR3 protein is CASSRRQGGTEAFF. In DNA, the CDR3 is TGTGCCAGCAGCAGAAGACAGGGAGGCACTGAAGCTTTCTTT. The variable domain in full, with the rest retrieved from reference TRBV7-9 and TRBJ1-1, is DTGVSQNPRHKITKRGQNVTFRCDPISEHNRLYWYRQTLGQGPEFLTYFQNEAQLEKSRLLSDRFSAERPKGSFSTLEIQRTEQGDSAMYLCASSRRQGGTEAFFGQGTRLTVV.

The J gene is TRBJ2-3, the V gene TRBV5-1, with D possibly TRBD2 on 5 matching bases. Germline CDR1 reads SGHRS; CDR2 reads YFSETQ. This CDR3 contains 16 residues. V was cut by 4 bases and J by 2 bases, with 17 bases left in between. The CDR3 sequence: CASSRRRGPLTDTQYF. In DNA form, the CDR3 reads TGCGCCAGCAGCCGGCGCCGAGGGCCCCTCACAGATACGCAGTATTTT.

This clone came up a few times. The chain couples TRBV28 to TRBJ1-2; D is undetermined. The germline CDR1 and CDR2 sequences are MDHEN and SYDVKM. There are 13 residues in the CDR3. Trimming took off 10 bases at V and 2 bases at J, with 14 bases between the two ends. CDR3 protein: CATLPIRNYGYTF. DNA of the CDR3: TGTGCCACCCTTCCGATCAGGAACTATGGCTACACCTTC.

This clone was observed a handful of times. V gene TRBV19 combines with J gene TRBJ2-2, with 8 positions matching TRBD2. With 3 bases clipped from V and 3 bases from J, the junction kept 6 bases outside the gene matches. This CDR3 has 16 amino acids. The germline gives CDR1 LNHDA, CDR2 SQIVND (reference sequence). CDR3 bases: TGTGCCAGTAGTATGGTGGCGGGAGGCTACACCGGGGAGCTGTTTTTT. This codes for CASSMVAGGYTGELFF. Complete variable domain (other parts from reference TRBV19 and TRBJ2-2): DGGITQSPKYLFRKEGQNVTLSCEQNLNHDAMYWYRQDPGQGLRLIYYSQIVNDFQKGDIAEGYSVSREKKESFPLTVTSAQKNPTAFYLCASSMVAGGYTGELFFGEGSRLTVL.

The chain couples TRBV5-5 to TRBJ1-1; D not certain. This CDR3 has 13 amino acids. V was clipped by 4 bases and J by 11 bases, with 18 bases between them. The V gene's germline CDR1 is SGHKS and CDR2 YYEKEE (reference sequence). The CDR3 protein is CASSPDPAVSAFF. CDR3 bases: TGTGCCAGCAGCCCGGACCCCGCCGTTTCGGCTTTCTTT.

The CDR3 DNA reads as TGTGCCAGCAGTTTTAAGGGGCTAGCGGGTTCATACGAGCAGTACTTC. The encoded protein is CASSFKGLAGSYEQYF. The chain links TRBV27 to TRBJ2-7, with TRBD2 identical over 8 bases. Losses at the gene ends were 3 bases for V and 4 bases for J; bases not matched to a gene: 11. Germline V lookup: CDR1 MNHEY, CDR2 SMNVEV (reference sequence). The CDR3 has 16 amino acids.

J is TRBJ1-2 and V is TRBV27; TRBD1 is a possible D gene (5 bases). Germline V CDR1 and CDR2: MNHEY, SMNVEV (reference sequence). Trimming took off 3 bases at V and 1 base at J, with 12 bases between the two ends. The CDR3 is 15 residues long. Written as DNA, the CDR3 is TGTGCCAGCAGTTTCGGGGGTGGCCTTAACTATGGCTACACCTTC. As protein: CASSFGGGLNYGYTF.

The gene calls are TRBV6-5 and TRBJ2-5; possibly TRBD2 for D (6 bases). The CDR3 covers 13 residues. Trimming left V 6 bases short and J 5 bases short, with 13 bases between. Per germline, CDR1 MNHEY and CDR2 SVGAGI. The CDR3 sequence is CASSHPGVETQYF. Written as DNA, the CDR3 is TGTGCCAGCAGCCACCCGGGAGTGGAGACCCAGTACTTC.

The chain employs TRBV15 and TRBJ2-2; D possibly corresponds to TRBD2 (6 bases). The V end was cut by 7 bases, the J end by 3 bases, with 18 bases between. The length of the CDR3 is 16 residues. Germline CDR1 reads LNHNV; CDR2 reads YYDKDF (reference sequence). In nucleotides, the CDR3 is TGTGCCACCACTTATCAAGGGAGGCGGGACACCGGGGAGCTGTTTTTT. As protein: CATTYQGRRDTGELFF.

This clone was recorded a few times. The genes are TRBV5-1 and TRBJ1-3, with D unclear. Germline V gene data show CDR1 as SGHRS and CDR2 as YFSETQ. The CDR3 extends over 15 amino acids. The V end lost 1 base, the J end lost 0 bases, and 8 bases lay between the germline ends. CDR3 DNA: TGCGCCAGCAGCTTGAGAGGCTACTCTGGAAACACCATATATTTT. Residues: CASSLRGYSGNTIYF.